The 31 T cell receptor beta chains below come from one sample, sequenced in a study of control samples from healthy donors and cancer patients. The assay was immunoSEQ multiplex PCR, and TCRdb's table has in-frame clones only and misses some. This table has more than 95,000 clones, 85% to 95% appearing once. Sequenced material: PBMCs. The receptors stem from a man older than 75 with head and neck cancer.

This clone is a singleton in its sample. This chain connects TRBV5-6 to TRBJ1-1; possible D gene TRBD1, 5 bases. The CDR3 is 16 amino acids. Germline CDR1 reads SGHDT; CDR2 reads YYEEEE. Deletions cut 2 bases from V and 4 bases from J, with 18 bases between. The CDR3 spells CASSFRAGVTGTEAFF. CDR3 in DNA: TGTGCCAGCAGCTTCAGGGCAGGTGTAACCGGCACTGAAGCTTTCTTT.

The chain is built from TRBV5-1 and TRBJ1-1; tentatively, D is TRBD1 (5 bases). In germline, CDR1 is SGHRS, CDR2 YFSETQ. The CDR3 runs to 17 residues. V lost 0 bases, J lost 1 base, and 16 bases lay in between. This CDR3 reads CASSLASGAGWNTEAFF. CDR3 sequence (DNA): TGCGCCAGCAGCTTGGCCAGTGGGGCCGGGTGGAACACTGAAGCTTTCTTT.

The chain recombines TRBV5-4 with TRBJ2-7; 12 nucleotides line up with TRBD2. J gave up 5 bases and V 4 bases, and 10 bases lay outside the gene matches. There are 16 residues in the CDR3. The germline V gene has CDR1 SGHNT and CDR2 YYREEE (reference sequence). The CDR3 loop is CASSPRTSGTGHEQYF. CDR3 nucleotides: TGTGCCAGCAGCCCACGGACTAGCGGGACTGGTCACGAGCAGTACTTC.

This CDR3 reads CASSYGVLGRYEQYF. DNA for the CDR3: TGTGCCAGCAGTTACGGGGTGTTAGGGCGTTACGAGCAGTACTTC. The V gene is TRBV6-2 or TRBV6-3, the J gene TRBJ2-7; D gene ambiguous. The CDR3 has 15 amino acids. Germline V gene lookup returns CDR1 MNHEY and CDR2 SVGEGT. Between the trimmed V and J ends, which lost 2 bases and 4 bases, there was a span of 15 bases.

This clone showed up just a few times. This rearrangement joins TRBV6-7 to TRBJ1-4; perhaps TRBD1 as D (6 bases). TRBV6-7 is sorted into the ORF group, with uncertain function. V was trimmed by 2 bases and J by 6 bases, leaving 31 bases between them. The CDR3 sequence is 21 residues long. The CDR3 spells CASSYRGHRQTSTNSYEKLFF. CDR3 DNA: TGTGCCAGCAGTTACAGGGGACACCGACAGACTTCAACTAATTCGTATGAAAAACTGTTTTTT.

The chain employs TRBV19 and TRBJ2-2, with D tentatively TRBD2 (6 bases). V was pared by 7 bases and J by 1 base, with 10 bases between. The CDR3 has 14 residues. From germline, CDR1 is LNHDA and CDR2 SQIVND (reference sequence). The CDR3 spells CASKNGGNTGELFF. CDR3 DNA sequence: TGTGCCAGTAAAAACGGGGGGAACACCGGGGAGCTGTTTTTT.

This clone was counted a single time. This rearrangement joins TRBV6-5 to TRBJ1-4; possible D gene TRBD1, 6 bases. Germline lookup yields CDR1 MNHEY and CDR2 SVGAGI. The CDR3 sequence is 12 residues long. With 9 bases removed from V and 5 bases from J, the gap between germline ends came to 10 bases. This chain's CDR3 is CASSQGNEKLFF. Written as DNA, the CDR3 is TGTGCCAGTTCACAGGGAAATGAAAAACTGTTTTTT.

CDR3 sequence reads: CASSPDRGGYTF. The CDR3 DNA sequence: TGTGCCAGCTCACCGGACAGGGGGGGCTACACCTTC. The V and J genes are TRBV18 and TRBJ1-2, with TRBD1 matching 10 bases. CDR3 length equals 12 residues. Germline assignment: CDR1 KGHSH and CDR2 LQKENI. V trimming: 3 bases; J trimming: 8 bases; junction bases outside the gene matches: 0.

The V gene is TRBV11-3, the J gene TRBJ1-1; D might be TRBD1 (6 bases). This CDR3 contains 14 residues. CDR1 SGHNT and CDR2 YENEEA come from the germline V gene. Trimming removed 5 bases from V and 6 bases from J, with 16 bases in between. CDR3 region: CASSLSGGLSEAFF. The CDR3, as DNA: TGTGCCAGCAGCCTCTCGGGGGGGCTTTCTGAAGCTTTCTTT.

A remark on this clone: The sample holds other DNA sequences that translate to the same CDR3. The V gene is TRBV5-1, the J gene TRBJ1-2, with 8 bases aligning to TRBD1. This CDR3 comprises 13 residues. V lost 0 bases, J lost 5 bases, and 0 bases stayed unmatched. Germline V lookup: CDR1 SGHRS, CDR2 YFSETQ. Here the CDR3 reads CASSLDRGYGYTF. CDR3 bases: TGCGCCAGCAGCTTGGACAGGGGGTATGGCTACACCTTC.

The sample holds a few counts of this clone. The chain is built from TRBV27 and TRBJ2-6; the D call may be TRBD1 or TRBD2 (5 bases each). The CDR3 loop spans 15 amino acids. Trimming shortened V by 4 bases and J by 1 base, and 8 bases separated the two germline ends. From germline, CDR1 is MNHEY and CDR2 SMNVEV (reference sequence). CDR3 coding DNA: TGTGCCAGCAGTTCCGGGGCGTCTGGGGCCAACGTCCTGACTTTC. Its protein product is CASSSGASGANVLTF.

V is TRBV5-5 and J is TRBJ2-5, with a weak D call TRBD1 (5 bases). The V gene lost 4 bases and the J gene lost 5 bases, with 12 bases spanning the gap. CDR1 is SGHKS, CDR2 YYEKEE, per germline (reference sequence). The CDR3 has 13 amino acids. The CDR3 region is CASSRPGKETQYF. The CDR3 DNA sequence: TGTGCCAGCAGCCGCCCAGGGAAGGAGACCCAGTACTTC. Drawing the rest from reference TRBV5-5 and TRBJ2-5, the complete variable domain is DAGVTQSPTHLIKTRGQQVTLRCSPISGHKSVSWYQQVLGQGPQFIFQYYEKEERGRGNFPDRFSARQFPNYSSELNVNALLLGDSALYLCASSRPGKETQYFGPGTRLLVL.

The chain has TRBV4-3 and TRBJ1-3; D is possibly TRBD1 (6 bases). V lost 0 bases to trimming and J lost 1 base, with 7 bases between them. This CDR3 is built from 15 residues. Germline-derived CDR1 and CDR2 are LGHNA and YSLEER. The CDR3 DNA reads TGCGCCAGCAGCCAAGAAGACAGGTCTGGAAACACCATATATTTT. It specifies CASSQEDRSGNTIYF.

V gene TRBV12-3 or TRBV12-4 combines with J gene TRBJ2-1; D is ambiguous. Trimming stripped 3 bases from V and 3 bases from J, with 6 bases between. The CDR3 covers 13 residues. The CDR3 loop is CASSLLFYNEQFF. In DNA, the CDR3 is TGTGCCAGCAGTTTGCTCTTCTACAATGAGCAGTTCTTC.

The V gene is TRBV5-1, the J gene TRBJ1-1; the D is unclear. V was cut by 4 bases and J by 1 base, with 11 bases left in between. Germline lookup yields CDR1 SGHRS and CDR2 YFSETQ. This CDR3 has 14 residues. The CDR3 loop is CASSLGVSNTEAFF. DNA of the CDR3: TGCGCCAGCAGCCTGGGTGTATCGAACACTGAAGCTTTCTTT.

Only a few counts were recorded for this clone. This chain connects TRBV5-1 to TRBJ1-6, with 7 bases identical to TRBD1. From germline, CDR1 is SGHRS and CDR2 YFSETQ. J gave up 6 bases and V 3 bases, and 3 bases lay outside the gene matches. This CDR3 region has 14 residues. This chain's CDR3 is CASSSQGVNSPLHF. CDR3 in DNA: TGCGCCAGCAGCTCCCAGGGGGTTAATTCACCCCTCCACTTT.

The CDR3 DNA is TGCGCCAGCAGGGACCCCGGGACTAGCGGGACGAGGTACGAGCAGTACTTC. This gives the protein CASRDPGTSGTRYEQYF. The chain couples TRBV4-1 to TRBJ2-7; 13 bases are shared with TRBD2. V lost 6 bases, J lost 4 bases, and 12 bases stayed unmatched. This CDR3 has 17 residues. Germline CDR1 is MGHRA and CDR2 is YSYEKL.

CDR3 protein: CASSLDLGGGLGYNEQFF. The CDR3 bases are TGTGCCAGCAGCTTAGATCTGGGTGGCGGACTGGGGTACAATGAGCAGTTCTTC. J is TRBJ2-1 and V is TRBV11-2, with a weak D call TRBD2 (5 bases). With 0 bases removed from V and 4 bases from J, the gap between germline ends came to 19 bases. CDR3 size: 18 residues. CDR1 SGHAT and CDR2 FQNNGV come from the germline V gene.

The genes are TRBV10-3 and TRBJ2-7, with D maybe TRBD1 (7 bases). This CDR3 has 14 amino acids. Germline loops: CDR1 ENHRY, CDR2 SYGVKD. V was pared by 4 bases and J by 3 bases, with 13 bases between. The CDR3 is CAISGGTVGYEQYF. As DNA, the CDR3 is TGTGCCATCAGTGGCGGGACAGTCGGCTACGAGCAGTACTTC.

CDR3 nucleotides: TGTGCCAGCAGGGGGGACAGGGCCTTTTGGTACGAGCAGTACTTC. Its translation is CASRGDRAFWYEQYF. The chain carries TRBV2 and TRBJ2-7, with TRBD1 matching 9 bases. The V and J ends lost 6 bases and 4 bases, in that order; junction bases with no gene match: 10. There are 15 residues in the CDR3. Germline-derived CDR1 and CDR2 are SNHLY and FYNNEI.

The chain joins TRBV6-2 or TRBV6-3 to TRBJ2-4; D unresolved. The CDR3 spans 16 residues. Germline V gene sequence: CDR1 MNHEY, CDR2 SVGEGT. Deletions cut 0 bases from V and 2 bases from J, with 11 bases between. In DNA, the CDR3 is TGTGCCAGCAGTTACTCGGGTGCCAGGACCAAAAACATTCAGTACTTC. Amino acids: CASSYSGARTKNIQYF.

The rearrangement uses TRBV11-2 and TRBJ1-5; a possible D gene is TRBD1 (6 bases). The V gene's germline CDR1 is SGHAT and CDR2 FQNNGV. Trimming removed 5 bases at V and 1 base at J, with 18 bases between. The CDR3 length is 17 residues. For the CDR3, the DNA is TGTGCCAGCAGCGCCGTGATGGGACACGGGAGCAATCAGCCCCAGCATTTT. Protein product: CASSAVMGHGSNQPQHF.

This rearrangement joins TRBV5-6 to TRBJ1-1, with D tentatively TRBD1 (6 bases). V was pared by 1 base and J by 7 bases, with 8 bases between. The CDR3 is 12 residues long. Per germline, CDR1 SGHDT and CDR2 YYEEEE. DNA of the CDR3: TGTGCCAGCAGCTTGACAGGGAGTGAAGCTTTCTTT. It is translated as CASSLTGSEAFF.

With regard to this clone: No DNA is shown, since the ends of the CDR3 on it are uncertain; the CDR3 is the one TCRdb lists. The rearrangement uses TRBV5-4 and TRBJ2-7; the table's TRBD1 call for D was not verified on the DNA. The CDR3 has 15 amino acids, counting both end residues. In germline, CDR1 is SGHNT, CDR2 YYREEE (reference sequence). The CDR3 here is CASSFGPGVSYEQYF.

The table lists this clone with a few counts. The chain has TRBV5-1 and TRBJ2-3; D gene unclear. V was clipped by 4 bases and J by 0 bases, with 12 bases between them. This CDR3 spans 15 amino acids. Germline lookup yields CDR1 SGHRS and CDR2 YFSETQ. In DNA, the CDR3 is TGCGCCAGCAGCCTTATAAAGGCTAGCACAGATACGCAGTATTTT. Translating gives CASSLIKASTDTQYF.

The chain links TRBV5-1 to TRBJ1-5; tentatively, D is TRBD1 (5 bases). The germline V gene encodes CDR1 SGHRS and CDR2 YFSETQ. V was trimmed by 2 bases and J by 4 bases, leaving 13 bases between them. This CDR3 comprises 15 residues. The CDR3 loop reads CASSFGANGNQPQHF. CDR3 nucleotide sequence: TGCGCCAGCAGCTTCGGGGCCAACGGAAATCAGCCCCAGCATTTT. Complete variable domain (other parts from reference TRBV5-1 and TRBJ1-5): KAGVTQTPRYLIKTRGQQVTLSCSPISGHRSVSWYQQTPGQGLQFLFEYFSETQRNKGNFPGRFSGRQFSNSRSEMNVSTLELGDSALYLCASSFGANGNQPQHFGDGTRLSIL.

The chain employs TRBV5-1 and TRBJ1-5; D call uncertain. The V and J ends lost 0 bases and 4 bases respectively, with 5 bases between them. The CDR3 has 13 amino acids. From germline, CDR1 is SGHRS and CDR2 YFSETQ. In nucleotides, the CDR3 is TGCGCCAGCAGCTTGGGAGCGAATCAGCCCCAGCATTTT. Translating gives CASSLGANQPQHF.

The chain couples TRBV6-6 to TRBJ1-4, with D hard to call. Germline CDR1 reads MNHNY; CDR2 reads SVGAGI (reference sequence). The V end lost 2 bases, the J end lost 6 bases, and 10 bases lay between the germline ends. CDR3 length equals 14 residues. CDR3: CASSYRAGHEKLFF. CDR3 bases: TGTGCCAGCAGTTACCGAGCCGGGCATGAAAAACTGTTTTTT.

The CDR3 is CASRRGYEQYF. Here the CDR3 DNA reads TGTGCCAGCCGCCGGGGCTACGAGCAGTACTTC. The chain recombines TRBV6-5 with TRBJ2-7, with D perhaps matching TRBD2 (5 bases). V was pared by 8 bases and J by 3 bases, with 8 bases between. Germline V lookup: CDR1 MNHEY, CDR2 SVGAGI. This CDR3 is built from 11 residues.

The rearrangement uses TRBV10-3 and TRBJ2-2; TRBD2 matches 10 bases. The V and J ends lost 5 bases and 6 bases, in that order; junction bases with no gene match: 3. Germline values: CDR1 ENHRY, CDR2 SYGVKD. The CDR3 sequence is 14 residues long. The CDR3 spells CAISSGGAPGELFF. The CDR3 bases are TGTGCCATCAGTAGCGGGGGGGCCCCCGGGGAGCTGTTTTTT.

The CDR3 reads CASSQGQGAGGTEAFF. The CDR3 coding sequence is TGCGCCAGCAGCCAGGGACAGGGGGCCGGGGGCACTGAAGCTTTCTTT. This sequence joins TRBV4-1 and TRBJ1-1; TRBD1 agrees at 12 bases. The V gene end was trimmed by 3 bases and the J gene end by 4 bases; junction bases not matched to a gene: 6. There are 16 residues in the CDR3. Germline assignment: CDR1 MGHRA and CDR2 YSYEKL.